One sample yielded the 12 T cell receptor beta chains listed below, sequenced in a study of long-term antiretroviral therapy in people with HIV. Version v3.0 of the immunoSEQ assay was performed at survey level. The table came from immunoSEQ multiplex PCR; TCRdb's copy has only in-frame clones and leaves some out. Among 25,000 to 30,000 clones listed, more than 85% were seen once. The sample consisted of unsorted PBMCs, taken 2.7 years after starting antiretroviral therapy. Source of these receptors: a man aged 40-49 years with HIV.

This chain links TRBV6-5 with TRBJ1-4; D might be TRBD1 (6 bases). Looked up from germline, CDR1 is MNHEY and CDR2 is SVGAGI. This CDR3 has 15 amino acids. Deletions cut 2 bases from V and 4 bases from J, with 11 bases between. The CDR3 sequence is CASSYTTGINEKLFF. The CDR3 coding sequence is TGTGCCAGCAGTTACACCACAGGGATTAATGAAAAACTGTTTTTT.

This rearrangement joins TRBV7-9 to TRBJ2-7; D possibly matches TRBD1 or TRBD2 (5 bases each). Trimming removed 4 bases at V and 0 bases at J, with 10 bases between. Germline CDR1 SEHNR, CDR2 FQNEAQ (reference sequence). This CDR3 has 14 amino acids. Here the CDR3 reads CASSSRDHSYEQYF. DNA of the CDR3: TGTGCCAGCAGCTCCCGGGACCACTCCTACGAGCAGTACTTC.

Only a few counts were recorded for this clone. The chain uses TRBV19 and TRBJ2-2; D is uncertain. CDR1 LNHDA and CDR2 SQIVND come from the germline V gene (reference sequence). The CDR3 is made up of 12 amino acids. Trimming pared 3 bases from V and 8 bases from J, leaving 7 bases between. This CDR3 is CASSISPGELFF. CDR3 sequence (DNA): TGTGCCAGTAGTATCAGTCCGGGGGAGCTGTTTTTT.

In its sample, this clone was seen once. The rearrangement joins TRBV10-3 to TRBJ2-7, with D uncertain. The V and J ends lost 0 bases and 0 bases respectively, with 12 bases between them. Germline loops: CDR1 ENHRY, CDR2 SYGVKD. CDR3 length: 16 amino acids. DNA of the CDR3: TGTGCCATCAGTGAGTCGATCGGGTTTGACTCCTACGAGCAGTACTTC. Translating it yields CAISESIGFDSYEQYF.

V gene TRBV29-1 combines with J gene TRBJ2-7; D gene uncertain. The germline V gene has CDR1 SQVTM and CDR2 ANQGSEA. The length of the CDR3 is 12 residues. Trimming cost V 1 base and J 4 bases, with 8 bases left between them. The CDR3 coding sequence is TGCAGCGTTGAAGTAGAAGGATACGAGCAGTACTTC. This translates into CSVEVEGYEQYF.

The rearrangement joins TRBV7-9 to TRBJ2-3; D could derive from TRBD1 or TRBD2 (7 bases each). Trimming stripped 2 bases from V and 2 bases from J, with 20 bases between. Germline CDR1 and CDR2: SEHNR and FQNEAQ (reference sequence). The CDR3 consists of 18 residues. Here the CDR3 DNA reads TGTGCCAGCAGCTTACTCCCTGGGAGGGGGCCGTACACAGATACGCAGTATTTT. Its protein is CASSLLPGRGPYTDTQYF.

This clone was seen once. The CDR3 here is CASRIGGGGNQPQHF. CDR3 sequence (DNA): TGTGCCAGCAGAATCGGGGGAGGAGGCAATCAGCCCCAGCATTTT. The chain links TRBV6-1 to TRBJ1-5; weak D call: TRBD1 (5 bases). The ends were cut back, 6 bases at V and 2 bases at J, with 14 bases in the middle. Germline V gives CDR1 MNHNS, CDR2 SASEGT. The CDR3 loop spans 15 amino acids.

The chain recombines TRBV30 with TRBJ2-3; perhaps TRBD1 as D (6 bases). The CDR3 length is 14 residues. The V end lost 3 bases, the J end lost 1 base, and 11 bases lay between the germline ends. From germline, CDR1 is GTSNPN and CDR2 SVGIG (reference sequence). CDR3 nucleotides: TGTGCCTGGAGGGAGGCAGGGGGCACAGATACGCAGTATTTT. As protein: CAWREAGGTDTQYF. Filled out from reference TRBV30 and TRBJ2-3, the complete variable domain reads SQTIHQWPATLVQPVGSPLSLECTVEGTSNPNLYWYRQAAGRGLQLLFYSVGIGQISSEVPQNLSASRPQDRQFILSSKKLLLSDSGFYLCAWREAGGTDTQYFGPGTRLTVL.

The CDR3 DNA follows: TGTGCCAGCAGCCCGAGGGAGGGGGACGGCTACGAGCAGTACTTC. It codes for CASSPREGDGYEQYF. The chain is built from TRBV7-8 and TRBJ2-7, with D perhaps TRBD2 (7 bases). The V end lost 5 bases, the J end lost 3 bases, and 17 bases lay between the germline ends. The CDR3 spans 15 residues. The germline CDR1 and CDR2 sequences are SGHVS and FQNEAQ.

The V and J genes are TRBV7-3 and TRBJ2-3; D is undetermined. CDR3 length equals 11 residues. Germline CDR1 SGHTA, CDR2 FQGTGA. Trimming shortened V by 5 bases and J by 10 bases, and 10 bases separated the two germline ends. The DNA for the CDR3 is TGTGCCAGCAGCCAAGGCGAGGCGCAGTATTTT. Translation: CASSQGEAQYF.

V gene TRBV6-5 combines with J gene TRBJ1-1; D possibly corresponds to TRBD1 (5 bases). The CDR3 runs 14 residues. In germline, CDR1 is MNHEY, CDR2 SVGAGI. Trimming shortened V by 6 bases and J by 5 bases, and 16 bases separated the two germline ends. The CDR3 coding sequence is TGTGCCAGCAGCCCTGGGGGGGTAGGGACTGAAGCTTTCTTT. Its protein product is CASSPGGVGTEAFF.

The CDR3 here is CASSFQLGPEAFF. The CDR3 DNA reads as TGTGCCAGCAGCTTTCAGTTGGGGCCTGAAGCTTTCTTT. The V gene is TRBV11-1, the J gene TRBJ1-1, with a possible D match to TRBD1 (5 bases). Trimming took 3 bases from V and 6 from J, leaving 11 bases between them. This CDR3 is built from 13 residues. Per germline, CDR1 SGHAT and CDR2 FQDESV (reference sequence).